The T cell receptor beta chain described here comes from a study of CD8+CD57+ T cells in acquired aplastic anemia. Background on the study: Yields of DNA that came from sorted CD4+ and CD8+ cells averaged roughly 3 ug.

Trimming removed 0 bases at V and 5 bases at J, with 4 bases between. In germline, CDR1 is MNHEY, CDR2 SVGAGI. The CDR3 is 12 amino acids. The table lists this clonotype with many counts. Its matching antigen is unknown. Genomic DNA constituted the template upon which TCR beta VDJ and CDR3 profiling was performed. TCRdb ran MiXCR on the reads and lists one entry per CDR3 protein. This table holds 200,000 or so distinct CDR3 sequences, around three fifths found once. Overall study findings and caveats: Levels of CD8+ Simpson's diversity were not significantly distinct in patients versus controls. About 28 sequences, all CD8+ CDR3, were shared between patients and controls.

Sequencing used sorted CD4+, CD8+, or CD8+CD57+ T cells (not recorded which) from PBMCs. This receptor was identified in a human donor with severe aplastic anemia or a healthy control (not recorded which). The chain recombines TRBV6-5 with TRBJ2-5; D is undetermined. The CDR3 nucleotides read TGTGCCAGCAGTTACTCAGGGGAGACCCAGTACTTC. Its translation: CASSYSGETQYF.